The clone carrying this T cell receptor beta chain was seen many times. What it binds is unknown. Sampling of bone marrow took place during active disease in every patient. This entry belongs to a study of read filtering for tumor transcriptome and immune sequencing. This library used about 360 ng RNA and molecular barcoded adaptors spanning alpha/delta and beta/gamma chains. TCRdb recomputed calls from the reads with MiXCR, one row per CDR3 protein. Here the sample spans more than 55,000 distinct CDR3 sequences, approximately 19% being singletons. The length of the CDR3 is 12 residues. Trimming left V 3 bases short and J 6 bases short, with 5 bases between. Per germline, CDR1 SGHTA and CDR2 FQGTGA. Study-wide findings and caveats: Sorted CD138-negative bone marrow cells were not purified T cells.

Sequenced input: a population of CD138-negative cells sorted from bone marrow. The sequence was obtained from a donor aged 40 or older with multiple myeloma. V is TRBV7-3 and J is TRBJ2-2; the D is unclear. The CDR3 loop is CASSFSPGELFF. In DNA, the CDR3 is TGTGCCAGCAGCTTCAGCCCCGGGGAGCTGTTTTTT.